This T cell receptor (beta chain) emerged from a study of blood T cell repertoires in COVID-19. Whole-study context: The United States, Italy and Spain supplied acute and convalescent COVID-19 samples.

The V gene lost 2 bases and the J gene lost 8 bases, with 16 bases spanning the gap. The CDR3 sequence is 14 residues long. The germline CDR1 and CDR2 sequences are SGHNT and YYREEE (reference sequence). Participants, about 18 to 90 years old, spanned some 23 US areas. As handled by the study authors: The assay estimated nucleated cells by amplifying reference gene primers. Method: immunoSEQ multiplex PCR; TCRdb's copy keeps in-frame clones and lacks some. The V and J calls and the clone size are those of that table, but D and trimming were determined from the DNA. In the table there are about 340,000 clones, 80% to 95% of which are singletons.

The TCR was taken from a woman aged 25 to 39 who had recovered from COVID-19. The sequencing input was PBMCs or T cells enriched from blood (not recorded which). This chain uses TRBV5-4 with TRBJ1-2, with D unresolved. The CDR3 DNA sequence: TGTGCCAGCAGCTTACCGACGGGTCCAGACGGCTACACCTTC. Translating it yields CASSLPTGPDGYTF.